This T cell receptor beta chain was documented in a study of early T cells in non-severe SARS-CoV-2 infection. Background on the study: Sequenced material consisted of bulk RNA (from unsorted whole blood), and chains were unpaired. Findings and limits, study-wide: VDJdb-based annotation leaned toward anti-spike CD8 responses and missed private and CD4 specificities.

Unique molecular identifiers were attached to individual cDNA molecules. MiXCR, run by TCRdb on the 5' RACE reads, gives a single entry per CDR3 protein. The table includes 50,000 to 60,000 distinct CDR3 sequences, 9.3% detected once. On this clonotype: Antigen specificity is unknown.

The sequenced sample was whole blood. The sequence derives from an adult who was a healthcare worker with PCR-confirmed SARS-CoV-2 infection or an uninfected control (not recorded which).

In nucleotides, the CDR3 is TGTGCCGGTAGGGGATCTGGGGCCAACGTCCTGACTTTC. Translated, it gives CAGRGSGANVLTF. The rearrangement uses TRBV6-1 and TRBJ2-6; TRBD1 is a possible D gene (5 bases). The CDR3 is made up of 13 amino acids. From germline, CDR1 is MNHNS and CDR2 SASEGT. Trimming took off 11 bases at V and 1 base at J, with 9 bases between the two ends.